The 14 T cell receptor beta chains presented below share a single source sample, sequenced in a study of T cells in Graves' hyperthyroidism and ophthalmopathy. It was RNA transcripts that yielded the amplified TCR beta CDR3 regions. The primer set for the first-round RT-PCR of the TCR CDR3 was HTBI. TCRdb re-called the multiplex PCR reads with MiXCR, one entry per CDR3 protein. Among some 600,000 distinct CDR3 sequences listed, approximately 13% were seen once. Sequencing input: blood. The receptors were gathered from a woman under 40 with Graves' hyperthyroidism that later progressed to Graves' ophthalmopathy.

This clonotype was counted many times. The chain has TRBV29-1 and TRBJ2-1; 10 nucleotides agree with TRBD2. V was clipped by 4 bases and J by 4 bases; unmatched bases: 7. The CDR3 sequence is 15 residues long. Looked up from germline, CDR1 is SQVTM and CDR2 is ANQGSEA. CDR3 in amino acids: CSVVEREGGYNEQFF. CDR3 in DNA: TGCAGCGTTGTTGAGCGGGAGGGGGGATACAATGAGCAGTTCTTC.

This chain connects TRBV5-1 to TRBJ1-1; D uncertain. V lost 7 bases to trimming and J lost 2 bases, with 12 bases between them. Per the germline V gene, CDR1 is SGHRS and CDR2 is YFSETQ. This CDR3 is 13 amino acids long. CDR3: CASFTQDNTEAFF. CDR3 in DNA: TGCGCCAGCTTCACCCAGGATAACACTGAAGCTTTCTTT. Full variable domain (remainder filled in from reference TRBV5-1 and TRBJ1-1): KAGVTQTPRYLIKTRGQQVTLSCSPISGHRSVSWYQQTPGQGLQFLFEYFSETQRNKGNFPGRFSGRQFSNSRSEMNVSTLELGDSALYLCASFTQDNTEAFFGQGTRLTVV.

This clonotype turned up a few times. The genes are TRBV19 and TRBJ1-3; TRBD1 agrees at 7 bases. The V and J ends lost 1 base and 3 bases, in that order; junction bases with no gene match: 9. Germline V gene sequence: CDR1 LNHDA, CDR2 SQIVND (reference sequence). The CDR3 extends over 17 amino acids. In nucleotides, the CDR3 is TGTGCCAGTAGTATAGTAGGGACAGCTCGTGATGGAAACACCATATATTTT. It is translated as CASSIVGTARDGNTIYF.

This clonotype showed up many times. The chain uses TRBV7-9 and TRBJ1-1; 8 bases line up with TRBD1. The CDR3 length is 16 residues. Germline CDR1 and CDR2: SEHNR and FQNEAQ (reference sequence). Trimming at V came to 6 bases and at J to 0 bases, leaving 9 bases not matched to a gene. The CDR3, as DNA: TGTGCCAGCAGGCCGCGGGACAGGCGGATGAACACTGAAGCTTTCTTT. Encoded protein: CASRPRDRRMNTEAFF.

This clonotype has ten or more counts. V and J are TRBV29-1 and TRBJ2-5, with D possibly called TRBD1 or TRBD2 (5 bases each). Trimming left V 6 bases short and J 2 bases short, with 10 bases between. CDR3 size: 12 residues. Looked up from germline, CDR1 is SQVTM and CDR2 is ANQGSEA. For the CDR3, the DNA is TGCAGCGTCGAGGGACCACAAGAGACCCAGTACTTC. It specifies CSVEGPQETQYF.

The chain links TRBV9 to TRBJ2-3; 7 bases map to TRBD2. CDR1 and CDR2 from the germline V gene are SGDLS and YYNGEE. With V trimmed by 3 bases and J by 0 bases, 10 bases remained unmatched. There are 17 residues in the CDR3. The CDR3 region is CASSAPRLATSTDTQYF. The CDR3 DNA follows: TGTGCCAGCAGCGCTCCCCGACTAGCCACTAGCACAGATACGCAGTATTTT. The entire variable domain, with the rest obtained from reference TRBV9 and TRBJ2-3, is as follows: DSGVTQTPKHLITATGQRVTLRCSPRSGDLSVYWYQQSLDQGLQFLIQYYNGEERAKGNILERFSAQQFPDLHSELNLSSLELGDSALYFCASSAPRLATSTDTQYFGPGTRLTVL.

This clonotype was counted ten times or more. The chain recombines TRBV9 with TRBJ2-2, with TRBD1 matching 9 bases. The length of the CDR3 is 16 residues. CDR1 is SGDLS, CDR2 YYNGEE, per germline. The trim removed 2 bases at V and 5 bases at J, leaving 7 bases unmatched. CDR3 in DNA: TGTGCCAGCAGCGTTACCTCCGGGACAGGGACCGGGGAGCTGTTTTTT. This translates into CASSVTSGTGTGELFF.

In this sample, this clonotype turned up a few times. This chain joins TRBV12-3 or TRBV12-4 and TRBJ1-1; weak D call: TRBD1 (5 bases). Trimming pared 2 bases from V and 1 base from J, leaving 11 bases between. CDR3 length equals 15 residues. The DNA for the CDR3 is TGTGCCAGCAGTTTATTCCCCGACAGGAACACTGAAGCTTTCTTT. This sequence encodes CASSLFPDRNTEAFF.

This clonotype has more than one count but fewer than ten. J is TRBJ2-7 and V is TRBV20-1; 7 positions agree with TRBD2. The junction had 11 bases not matched to a gene; V was cut back by 0 bases and J by 6 bases. The germline V gene has CDR1 DFQATT and CDR2 SNEGSKA (reference sequence). The CDR3 consists of 15 residues. CDR3 nucleotides: TGCAGTGCTAGAGATATGGGGGAGGGGAATATCGAGCAGTACTTC. The encoded protein is CSARDMGEGNIEQYF.

The chain combines TRBV14 with TRBJ2-3, with TRBD2 as a possible D gene (5 bases). Trimming pared 0 bases from V and 4 bases from J, leaving 8 bases between. The CDR3 consists of 14 residues. Germline values: CDR1 SGHDN, CDR2 FVKESK. The CDR3 loop reads CASSQDQLADTQYF. The DNA for the CDR3 is TGTGCCAGCAGCCAAGATCAACTAGCAGATACGCAGTATTTT.

The sample holds one count of this clonotype. V usage is TRBV27 and J usage is TRBJ2-1; no reliable D call. The V gene lost 0 bases and the J gene lost 7 bases, with 13 bases spanning the gap. Germline lookup yields CDR1 MNHEY and CDR2 SMNVEV (reference sequence). The CDR3 consists of 15 residues. CDR3 loop: CASSLSAGAVNEQFF. For the CDR3, the DNA is TGTGCCAGCAGTTTATCGGCAGGTGCGGTAAATGAGCAGTTCTTC.

This clonotype showed up many times. The genes are TRBV28 and TRBJ2-4, with D tentatively TRBD1 or TRBD2 (5 bases each). Germline lookup yields CDR1 MDHEN and CDR2 SYDVKM. The CDR3 runs to 14 residues. Trimming left V 7 bases short and J 2 bases short, with 12 bases between. DNA for the CDR3: TGTGCCAGCACCACGGGGCTAACCAAAAACATTCAGTACTTC. Its protein is CASTTGLTKNIQYF.

J is TRBJ1-6 and V is TRBV19; a possible D gene is TRBD1 (5 bases). Trimming removed 3 bases from V and 3 bases from J, with 18 bases in between. Germline CDR1 and CDR2: LNHDA and SQIVND (reference sequence). The CDR3 sequence is 18 residues long. In DNA form, the CDR3 reads TGTGCCAGTAGTATCCCCGACAGAAACTCCGTCTATAATTCACCCCTCCACTTT. Residues: CASSIPDRNSVYNSPLHF.

This clonotype showed up many times. The chain is built from TRBV28 and TRBJ1-6, with 9 bases identical to TRBD1. Germline V gene sequence: CDR1 MDHEN, CDR2 SYDVKM. The CDR3 has 15 residues. After removal of 3 bases from V and 7 bases from J, the junction contained 4 bases not matched to a gene. The CDR3 is CASSLGQGGNSPLHF. CDR3 DNA: TGTGCCAGCAGTTTGGGACAGGGAGGGAATTCACCCCTCCACTTT.